This TCR beta chain was retrieved from a study of T cells after posttransplantation cyclophosphamide. Germline lookup yields CDR1 MNHEY and CDR2 SMNVEV (reference sequence). V dropped 0 bases and J dropped 4; count of bases not matched to a gene: 10. The CDR3 length is 17 residues. General study results and limits: Donor CD8+ memory clones often dominated recipient blood repertoires at later times. Skin or GI-infiltrating T cells shared few TRB sequences with blood. Recipient CMV seropositivity and CMV reactivation strongly tracked TRB clonality.

The repertoire was sequenced with immunoSEQ multiplex PCR; TCRdb's copy has only in-frame clones and lacks some. Among 2,500 to 3,000 clones listed, 74% were seen once. Concerning this clone itself: Its antigen remains unknown.

A marrow graft followed busulfan-fludarabine conditioning, with cyclophosphamide on days +3 and +4. The receptor comes from a female patient aged 50-59 years who received an allogeneic stem cell transplant from a related donor, was CMV-positive, and had no GVHD. Some T cells may be graft donor cells. The chain has TRBV27 and TRBJ2-7; TRBD2 matches 9 bases. The sequenced sample was PBMCs, obtained after allogeneic stem cell transplant with posttransplant cyclophosphamide. The CDR3 nucleotides are TGTGCCAGCAGTTTATCGGTATGGGCTAGCGGGACGTACGAGCAGTACTTC. Encoded protein: CASSLSVWASGTYEQYF.